This TCR beta chain was observed in a study of monozygotic twins with inflammatory bowel disease. This CDR3 is 15 amino acids long. Germline CDR1 SGHRS, CDR2 YFSETQ. TCRdb re-called the 5' RACE reads and gives one entry per CDR3 protein, without DNA. The clone table shows about 210,000 distinct CDR3 sequences, with the ten largest holding roughly 7.5%. The chain employs TRBV5-1 and TRBJ2-2; the D gene TCRdb calls, TRBD1, cannot be checked with no DNA. The TCR comes from a human donor with ulcerative colitis or Crohn's disease, or a healthy co-twin of an affected twin (not recorded which). The sample was blood. The chain's CDR3 is CASSVGGARTGELFF.